The source of this T cell receptor beta chain is a study of blood T cell repertoires in COVID-19. For the study at large: Samples representing acute and convalescent COVID-19 were sourced from the United States, Italy and Spain. T cells, B-cell-depleted T cells, or PBMCs provided the cDNA or gDNA that served as material.

V trimming: 2 bases; J trimming: 7 bases; junction bases outside the gene matches: 4. The length of the CDR3 is 13 residues. Original processing methods: Reference gene primers were amplified, and this amplification served to estimate nucleated cell counts. Assay used: immunoSEQ multiplex PCR; TCRdb lists only in-frame clones, some missing. V, J and clone size derive from that table, while D and trimming were established from the DNA sequence. The repertoire holds around 180,000 clones, with approximately 85% as singletons. This chain joins TRBV5-3 and TRBJ1-1; 8 bases fit TRBD1. TRBV5-3 is filed as an ORF, its function uncertain. The receptor comes from a man aged 55 to 70 with acute or convalescent COVID-19. The sequenced material came from peripheral blood. This chain's CDR3 is CARSLPQGGEAFF. The CDR3, as DNA: TGTGCCAGAAGCTTACCACAGGGGGGTGAAGCTTTCTTT.